This TCR beta chain was sequenced during a study of lymphopenia after photon versus proton radiotherapy. Findings of the study overall: Photon-treated patients lost naive T cells and TCR diversity; proton-treated stayed stable. After the lymphocyte nadir, photon-treated repertoires showed oligoclonal expansion, especially of CD8+ Temra cells. Survival link was tested only in deceased patients; proton benefit remains a possibility. Larger post-nadir TCR diversity loss correlated inversely with survival in deceased patients.

About this clone itself: As yet, its antigen is unknown.

V shed 5 bases and J shed 0 bases, with 14 bases lying between them. Germline loops: CDR1 SGHTA, CDR2 FQGNSA. CDR3 length: 17 residues. Assay used: immunoSEQ multiplex PCR; TCRdb lists only in-frame clones, some missing. The sample records 55,000 to 70,000 clones, around 86% being singletons. The TCR originated in a man aged 35 to 55 with gastric cancer. The chain recombines TRBV7-2 with TRBJ2-6; D unclear. This specimen consisted of peripheral blood, obtained from a patient treated with photon-based radiotherapy. CDR3 sequence reads: CASSTRPTYSGANVLTF. The CDR3 DNA is TGTGCCAGCAGCACCCGACCAACCTACTCTGGGGCCAACGTCCTGACTTTC.